This T cell receptor (beta chain) came from a study of regulatory T cells in long-lasting Graves disease (dated by TCRdb to the early 2020s). With regard to the full study: Persistent Graves' disease was defined as antithyroid drug treatment for over 5 years with persistently positive TSH receptor autoantibodies. TCR sequencing covered roughly 13 persistent and around 20 newly diagnosed Graves' disease patients, some 33 samples in total. The study was conducted in China and was registered as a clinical trial. Peripheral blood TCR sequencing and RNA sequencing compared persistent Graves' disease patients with newly diagnosed Graves' disease patients. In the clinical cohort, patients with persistent Graves' disease had used antithyroid drugs for an average of around 10 years.

This clonotype appeared a few times. The specificity of this receptor is unknown. No per-base quality is available; no much larger clone lies one base away. Libraries were made using multiplex PCR. Sequencing instrument: Illumina HiSeq 4000. TCR beta libraries were built with iRepertoire HTBI primers and Arm-PCR amplification of CDR3 regions. Before sequencing, the PCR products went through gel purification. Regarding the original processing steps: A total of 62 TRBV and 14 TRBJ segments were identified across samples and were used for gene usage analysis of CDR3 amino acid clonotypes. COPE and FqMerger were used to merge filtered high-quality paired reads into contigs. BLAST was used to align contigs to IMGT TRBV, TRBD and TRBJ reference genes, and CDR3 was defined according to IMGT. Highly expanded clones were defined as clonotypes with a frequency above 0.1%. Shannon entropy was used to measure repertoire diversity, and the Gini coefficient was used to measure V-J evenness. A clonotype found in more than one individual was treated as public. TCRdb reanalyzed the raw reads on its own, using fastp at Q25 for trimming and MiXCR for clone calling, and kept in-frame beta chains. CDR3 protein duplicates are merged, each entry listing the most common genes and DNA. Clone size and V and J calls follow TCRdb, not the original study. Counted in this sample were about 430,000 distinct CDR3 sequences; 20% to 25% of them appeared once. The ten biggest clones cover 13% to 15% of the sample.

Trimming leaves V shorter by 5 bases and J shorter by 6 bases, with the junction holding 4 bases beyond the gene matches. Reading from cysteine to phenylalanine, the CDR3 counts 15 amino acids. Only the CDR3 DNA is retained, 45 bases long and in frame from the first base. The germline V gene (reference sequence) provides CDR1 MNHEY and CDR2 SMNVEV. Sample time point, as interpreted from the label and publication: persistent/refractory GD, antithyroid drugs over 5 years with positive TRAb. RNA was extracted from PBMCs in TRIzol for both TCR sequencing and RNA sequencing. Graves' disease was diagnosed according to American Thyroid Association guidelines. The patients came from an endocrinology department in Xi'an, China. Each patient gave 7 to 9.5 milliliters of peripheral blood, collected in an EDTA anticoagulant tube. PBMCs were isolated by Ficoll Paque Plus density gradient separation without further T cell sorting. RNA quality was checked with an Agilent 2100 Bioanalyzer and agarose gel, and concentration with a NanoDrop 2000.

The investigation overall reported the following: Only peripheral blood was studied, because thyroid tissue, the primary lesion, was inaccessible. Persistent disease showed preferential use of TRBV28, TRBJ1-2 and TRBJ2-5, whereas newly diagnosed disease favored TRBV20-1 and TRBJ2-1. The small sample size was acknowledged by the authors as a limitation that may reduce accuracy. More public clonotypes were shared among persistent patients (under 3,000) than among newly diagnosed patients (roughly 1,000). Sequencing and analysis were restricted to the TCR beta chain. Compared with newly diagnosed patients, persistent Graves' disease patients had lower TCR Shannon entropy and fewer highly expanded clones, which suggests clonal expansion.

This receptor was identified in a female donor with Graves disease. Material: peripheral blood mononuclear cells (PBMCs), obtained when the disease was refractory, from a patient treated with antithyroid drugs. The sequence joins TRBV27 to TRBJ1-6; 10 bases in between match TRBD1. The CDR3 here reads CASSQRQGANSPLHF. Read as DNA, the sequence is TGTGCCAGCAGTCAACGACAGGGGGCTAATTCACCCCTCCACTTT.